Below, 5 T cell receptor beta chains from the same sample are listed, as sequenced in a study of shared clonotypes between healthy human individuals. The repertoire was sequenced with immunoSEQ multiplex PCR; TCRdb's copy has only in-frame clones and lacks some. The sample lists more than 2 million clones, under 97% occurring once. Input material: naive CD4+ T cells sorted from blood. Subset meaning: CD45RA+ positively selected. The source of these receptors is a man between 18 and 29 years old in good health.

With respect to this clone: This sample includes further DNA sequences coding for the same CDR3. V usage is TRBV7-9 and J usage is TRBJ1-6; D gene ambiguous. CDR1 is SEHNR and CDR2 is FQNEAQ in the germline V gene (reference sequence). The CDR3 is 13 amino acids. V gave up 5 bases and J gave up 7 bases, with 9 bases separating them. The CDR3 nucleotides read TGTGCCAGCAGCCAAGAAGGAAATTCACCCCTCCACTTT. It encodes CASSQEGNSPLHF.

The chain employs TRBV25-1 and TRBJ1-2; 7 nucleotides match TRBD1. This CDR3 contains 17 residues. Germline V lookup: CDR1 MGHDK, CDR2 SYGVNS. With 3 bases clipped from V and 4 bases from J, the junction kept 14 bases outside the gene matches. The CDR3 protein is CASSDQGGLVTRYGYTF. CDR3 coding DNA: TGTGCCAGCAGTGACCAGGGGGGGCTGGTAACCCGCTATGGCTACACCTTC.

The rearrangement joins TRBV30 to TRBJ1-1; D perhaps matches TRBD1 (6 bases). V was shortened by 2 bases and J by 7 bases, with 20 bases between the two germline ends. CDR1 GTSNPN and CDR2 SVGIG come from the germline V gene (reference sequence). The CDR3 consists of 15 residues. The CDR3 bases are TGTGCCTGGAGTCCCGGGACACCTACCTTCCTTGAAGCTTTCTTT. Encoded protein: CAWSPGTPTFLEAFF.

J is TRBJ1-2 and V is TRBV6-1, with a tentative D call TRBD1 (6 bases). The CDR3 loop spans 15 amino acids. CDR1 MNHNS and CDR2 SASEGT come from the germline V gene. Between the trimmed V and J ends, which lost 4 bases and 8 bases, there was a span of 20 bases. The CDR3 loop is CASSGRDTAGRGYTF. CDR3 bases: TGTGCCAGCAGTGGTCGGGACACCGCCGGACGGGGCTACACCTTC.

The CDR3 is CASSFEGDTEAFF. The CDR3 DNA is TGTGCCAGCAGCTTTGAAGGGGACACTGAAGCTTTCTTT. This chain links TRBV7-2 with TRBJ1-1; TRBD1 might be the D (5 bases). The germline gives CDR1 SGHTA, CDR2 FQGNSA. V was clipped by 3 bases and J by 3 bases, with 8 bases between them. The CDR3 runs 13 residues. Looking up the rest from reference TRBV7-2 and TRBJ1-1 gives the full variable domain: GAGVSQSPSNKVTEKGKDVELRCDPISGHTALYWYRQSLGQGLEFLIYFQGNSAPDKSGLPSDRFSAERTGGSVSTLTIQRTQQEDSAVYLCASSFEGDTEAFFGQGTRLTVV.